A selection of T cell receptor beta chains follows, all from one sample in a study of shared clonotypes between healthy human individuals. TCRdb keeps only in-frame clones here, not all; method: immunoSEQ multiplex PCR. Found here are over 2 million clones, approximately 95% of them singletons; the top ten hold more than 0.1%. Sequencing used naive CD4+ T cells sorted from blood. The source of these receptors is a man younger than 35 in good health. The CDR3 runs from the conserved cysteine through the conserved F or W.

J	V	CDR3
TRBJ1-4	TRBV5-4	CASSLGGSSEKLFF
TRBJ2-1	TRBV10-2	CASSTRGGGRDEQFF
TRBJ1-1	TRBV19	CASRSGLELNTEAFF
TRBJ1-1	TRBV6-4	CASSLTGNTEAFF
TRBJ2-7	TRBV30	CAWSVRVYFSEQYF
TRBJ1-4	TRBV5-5	CASSFDPNEKLFF
TRBJ1-5	TRBV10-3	CAISEVGGVDQPQHF
TRBJ2-7	TRBV10-3	CAISDGTGLSSYEQYF
TRBJ2-3	TRBV5-8	CASSLVGTSLDTQYF
TRBJ2-1	TRBV6-5	CASRPGLAAGNEQFF
TRBJ2-2	TRBV15	CATSRDRQGVTGELFF
TRBJ1-1	TRBV6-5	CASSFTGTVNTEAFF
TRBJ2-7	TRBV28	CASSDYYEQYF
TRBJ1-2	TRBV7-8	CASSPDRGYGYTF
TRBJ2-5	TRBV5-1	CASSQGPLQETQYF
TRBJ2-3	TRBV6-6	CASSLLAGATDTQYF
TRBJ1-1	TRBV11-2	CASRRPLGQNTEAFF
TRBJ2-5	TRBV27	CASSFNRGIETQYF
TRBJ2-7	TRBV5-1	CASSLGDVLSYEQYF
TRBJ1-1	TRBV5-1	CASSSGWGRLKIGEAFF
TRBJ1-2	TRBV7-3	CASSRRDRFNYGYTF
TRBJ1-1	TRBV18	CASSRSGTGNTEAFF
TRBJ2-3	TRBV25-1	CASRKGGGTDTQYF
TRBJ2-4	TRBV6-5	CASSPVALGGNIQYF
TRBJ2-5	TRBV28	CASSFLLRETQYF
TRBJ2-1	TRBV4-1	CASSQVGESYNEQFF
TRBJ1-6	TRBV9	CASSVGGANSPLHF
TRBJ2-1	TRBV2	CASRGLGAYNEQFF
TRBJ2-7	TRBV28	CASSSSGTGTYEQYF
TRBJ1-4	TRBV6-6	CASSRRPGTEKLFF
TRBJ1-1	TRBV30	CAGTRGHNTEAFF
TRBJ2-7	TRBV5-4	CASSLAGAAEYF
TRBJ1-1	TRBV14	CASSQAASGRSFF
TRBJ2-7	TRBV30	CAWQREYGEQYF
TRBJ2-7	TRBV5-3	CARIPGGEQYF
TRBJ2-7	TRBV5-1	CASSSTSGNTYEQYF
TRBJ1-6	TRBV18	CASSVQGRDSPLHF
TRBJ1-5	TRBV5-1	CASSLGTGDTNQPQHF
TRBJ2-7	TRBV14	CASSQDFRESQYF
TRBJ2-5	TRBV5-4	CASSVLAGQGETQYF
TRBJ2-2	TRBV7-2	CASSLAQVNTGELFF
TRBJ2-5	TRBV7-3	CASSPNGLQETQYF
TRBJ1-2	TRBV29-1	CSVEDPGAYGYTF
TRBJ2-2	TRBV4-1	CASSQFGANTGELFF
TRBJ1-1	TRBV2	CASSEAAGEAFF
TRBJ2-1	TRBV6-1	CASSEVGGLGRNEQFF
TRBJ1-6	TRBV4-2	CASSADRLNSPLHF
TRBJ2-7	TRBV6-4	CASSDSHQGPYEQYF
TRBJ2-7	TRBV2	CASSPGHPYEQYF
TRBJ1-4	TRBV4-1	CASSQGGTVNEKLFF
TRBJ1-2	TRBV7-2	CASSLDSSNYGYTF
TRBJ2-3	TRBV28	CASIDRDTDTQYF